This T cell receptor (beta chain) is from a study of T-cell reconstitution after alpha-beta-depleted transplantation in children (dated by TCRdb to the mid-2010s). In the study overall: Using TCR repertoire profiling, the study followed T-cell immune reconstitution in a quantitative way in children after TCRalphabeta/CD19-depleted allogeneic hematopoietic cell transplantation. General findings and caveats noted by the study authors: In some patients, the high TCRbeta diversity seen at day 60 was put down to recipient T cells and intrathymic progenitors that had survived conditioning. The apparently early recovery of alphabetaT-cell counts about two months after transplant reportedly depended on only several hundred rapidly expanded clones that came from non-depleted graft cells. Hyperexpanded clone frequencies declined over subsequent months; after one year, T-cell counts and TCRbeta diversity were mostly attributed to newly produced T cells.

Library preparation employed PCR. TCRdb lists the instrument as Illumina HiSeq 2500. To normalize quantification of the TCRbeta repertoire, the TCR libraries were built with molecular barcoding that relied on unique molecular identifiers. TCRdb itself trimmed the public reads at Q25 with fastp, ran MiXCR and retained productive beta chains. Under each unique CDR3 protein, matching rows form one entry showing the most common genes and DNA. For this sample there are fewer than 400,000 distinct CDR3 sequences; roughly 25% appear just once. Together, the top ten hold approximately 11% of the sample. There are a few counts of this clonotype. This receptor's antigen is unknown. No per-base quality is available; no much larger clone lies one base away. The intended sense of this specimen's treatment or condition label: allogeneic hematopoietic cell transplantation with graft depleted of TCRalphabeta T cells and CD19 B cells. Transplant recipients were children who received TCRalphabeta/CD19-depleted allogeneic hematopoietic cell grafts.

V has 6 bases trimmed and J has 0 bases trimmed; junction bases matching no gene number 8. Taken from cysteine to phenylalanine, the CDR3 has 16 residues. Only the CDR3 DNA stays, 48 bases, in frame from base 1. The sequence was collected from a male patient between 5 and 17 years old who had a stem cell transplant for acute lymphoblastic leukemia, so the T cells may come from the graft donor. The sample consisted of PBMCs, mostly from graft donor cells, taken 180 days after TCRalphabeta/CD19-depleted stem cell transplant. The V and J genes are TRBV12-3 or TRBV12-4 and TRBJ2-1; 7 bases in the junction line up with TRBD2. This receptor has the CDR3 CASRVLGGSSYNEQFF. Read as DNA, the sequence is TGTGCCAGCAGGGTCTTGGGCGGGAGCTCCTACAATGAGCAGTTCTTC.